This TCR beta chain is from a study of radiation and T cells in renal cell carcinoma (dated by TCRdb to the early 2020s). Notes on the research overall: Samples came from a clinical trial, in which primary renal cell carcinomas received 15 Gy stereotactic body radiation therapy followed by nephrectomy 4 weeks later. A total of around 50 samples underwent TCR beta sequencing, made up of some 26 tumors and about 27 peripheral blood samples. Across all 50 or so samples, several million unique CDR3 nucleotide sequences encoding about 2.7 million unique CDR3 amino acid sequences were identified.

The label giving this sample's time point can be read as: baseline pretreatment blood. The sample's treatment or condition label, decoded: 15 Gy SBRT to primary tumor, nephrectomy 4 weeks later. To follow tumor-enriched clonotypes, peripheral blood was collected serially from radiation-treated patients at baseline and again at 2 weeks and 4 weeks after SBRT. All patients had renal cell carcinoma with clear cell pathology. Genomic DNA for TCR sequencing was prepared using the QIAamp DNA Blood Mini Kit (Qiagen). The analyses included only samples that passed all quality control checks. CDR1 SNHLY and CDR2 FYNNEI were looked up in the germline V gene. The CDR3 holds 14 amino acids from the cysteine to the phenylalanine. The sequence is cut down to CDR3 DNA, 42 bases in frame from base 1. V is pruned by 0 bases and J by 5 bases, leaving 3 bases of the junction without a gene match. The study at large found these results: Because no pretreatment tumor biopsies were available, whether clonotypes were present in the tumor at baseline could not be determined. Dynamics of the blood repertoire were not tracked past 4 weeks after treatment. An increase in top tumor clonotypes in blood was observed from baseline to 2 weeks post-radiation, followed by contraction by 4 weeks, which was taken to suggest transient expansion of tumor-resident clones. With a single-armed trial design, the study had no way to address how radiation dose or scheduling affects the TCR repertoire.

TCR beta libraries were generated from genomic DNA with the immunoSEQ kit, following the manufacturer's recommendations. To prepare libraries, a first multiplex PCR with proprietary primers was run, followed by a second PCR that added unique barcodes, and a bead cleanup was done after each round. A kit-provided positive control reaction and a negative control reaction were included in every sample batch. The final libraries were assessed on an Agilent 4200 TapeStation D1000 ScreenTape, pooled by volume, and quantified by qPCR. Sequencing ran on an Illumina NextSeq500 with a MidOutput 150-cycle cartridge, using 156 Read1 and 15 Index1 cycles with kit custom primers. The pooled library was loaded at around 0.93 pM with roughly 19% PhiX control spiked in. In the source study's methods: Vendor-processed data were analyzed in R, and a clonotype was defined as all T cells sharing the same CDR3 nucleotide sequence. For clone abundance analyses, frequencies were normalized to the 10,000 most abundant clones in each sample. Public T cell clones, which averaged fewer than five per sample, were excluded before analysis. Tumor-enriched clonotypes and baseline blood-enriched clonotypes were defined as those with an abundance difference of at least 32-fold between compartments. A beta-binomial differential abundance model was applied to find clonotypes that expanded or contracted between blood time points. Tumor-blood repertoire similarity was measured with the Baroni-Urbani and Buser coefficient, and groups were compared using two-tailed Wilcoxon tests in R. What TCRdb holds here is the immuneACCESS table cut down to in-frame rearrangements. Part of the clones is not present; checked against another copy, under half of the missing clones reflect an unresolved V gene, and the others are unexplained. Clone size and the V and J calls come from that table; the DNA yielded D and trimming. This sample holds around 94,000 clones; less than 90% were observed only once. The ten largest clones take up less than 10% of the sample.

Regarding this clone: This clone's antigen is unknown. The sample holds no much larger clone one base away, and base qualities are not on file.

Rearrangement joined TRBV2 to TRBJ1-1; TRBD1 aligns with 7 central bases. This specimen consisted of blood, obtained from a patient whose treatment included radiotherapy and nephrectomy. The receptor was derived from a man over 45 with renal cell carcinoma. The CDR3 loop reads CASSEARGATEAFF. The DNA sequence is TGTGCCAGCAGTGAAGCCAGGGGGGCGACTGAAGCTTTCTTT.